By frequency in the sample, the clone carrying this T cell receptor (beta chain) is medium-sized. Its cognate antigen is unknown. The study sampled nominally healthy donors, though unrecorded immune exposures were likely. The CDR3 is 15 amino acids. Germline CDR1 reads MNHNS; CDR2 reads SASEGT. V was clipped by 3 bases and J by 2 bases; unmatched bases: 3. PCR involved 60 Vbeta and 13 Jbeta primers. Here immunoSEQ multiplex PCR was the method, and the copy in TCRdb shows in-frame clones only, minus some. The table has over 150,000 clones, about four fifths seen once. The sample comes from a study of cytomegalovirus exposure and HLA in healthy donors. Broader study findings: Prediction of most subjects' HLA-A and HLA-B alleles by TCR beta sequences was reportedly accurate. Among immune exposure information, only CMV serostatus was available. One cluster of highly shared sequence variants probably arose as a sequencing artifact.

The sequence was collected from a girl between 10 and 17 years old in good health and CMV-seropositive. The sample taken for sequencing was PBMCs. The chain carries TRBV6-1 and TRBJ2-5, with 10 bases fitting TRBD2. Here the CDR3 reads CASSELAGEQETQYF. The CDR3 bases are TGTGCCAGCAGTGAGCTAGCGGGGGAGCAAGAGACCCAGTACTTC.